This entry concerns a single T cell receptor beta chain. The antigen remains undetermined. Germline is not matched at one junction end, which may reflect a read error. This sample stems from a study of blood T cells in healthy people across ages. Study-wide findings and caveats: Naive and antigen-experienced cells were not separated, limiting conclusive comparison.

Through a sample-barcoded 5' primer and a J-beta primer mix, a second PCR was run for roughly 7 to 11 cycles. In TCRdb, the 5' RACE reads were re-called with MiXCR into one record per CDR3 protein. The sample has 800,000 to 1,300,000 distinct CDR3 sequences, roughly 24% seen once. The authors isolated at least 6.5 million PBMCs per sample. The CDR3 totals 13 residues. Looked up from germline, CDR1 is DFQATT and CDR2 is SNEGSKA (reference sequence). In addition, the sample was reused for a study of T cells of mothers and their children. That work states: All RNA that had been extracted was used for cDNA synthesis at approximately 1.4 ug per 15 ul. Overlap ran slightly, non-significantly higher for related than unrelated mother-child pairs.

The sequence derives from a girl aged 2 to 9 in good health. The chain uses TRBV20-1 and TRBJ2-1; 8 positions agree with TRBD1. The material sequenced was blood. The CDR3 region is CSAIGTGAGEQFF. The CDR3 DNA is TGTAGTGCCATCGGGACAGGAGCGGGCGAGCAGTTCTTC.